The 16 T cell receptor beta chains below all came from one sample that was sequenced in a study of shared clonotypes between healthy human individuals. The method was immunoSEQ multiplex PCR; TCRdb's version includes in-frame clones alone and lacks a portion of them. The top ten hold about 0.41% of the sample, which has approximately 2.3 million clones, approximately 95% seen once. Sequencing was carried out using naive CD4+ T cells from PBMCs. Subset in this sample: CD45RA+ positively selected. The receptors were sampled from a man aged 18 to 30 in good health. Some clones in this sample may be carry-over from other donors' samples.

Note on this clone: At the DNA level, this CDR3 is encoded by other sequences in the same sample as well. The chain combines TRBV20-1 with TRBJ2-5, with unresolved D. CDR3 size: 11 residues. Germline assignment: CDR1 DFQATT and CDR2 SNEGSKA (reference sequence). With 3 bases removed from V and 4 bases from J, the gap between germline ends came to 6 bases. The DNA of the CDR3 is TGCAGTGCTAGGTCCGGAGAGACCCAGTACTTC. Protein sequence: CSARSGETQYF.

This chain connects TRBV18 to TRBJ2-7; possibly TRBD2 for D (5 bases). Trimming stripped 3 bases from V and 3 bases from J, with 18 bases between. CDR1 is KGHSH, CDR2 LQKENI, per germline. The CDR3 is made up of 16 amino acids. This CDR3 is CASSPFGKGGHYEQYF. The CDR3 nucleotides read TGTGCCAGCTCACCGTTCGGGAAAGGAGGCCACTACGAGCAGTACTTC.

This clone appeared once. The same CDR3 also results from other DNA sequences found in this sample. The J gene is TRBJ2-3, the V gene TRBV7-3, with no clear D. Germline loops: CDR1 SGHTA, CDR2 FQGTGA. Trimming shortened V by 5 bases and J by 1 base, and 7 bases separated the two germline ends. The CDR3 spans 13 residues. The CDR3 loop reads CASSPPGTDTQYF. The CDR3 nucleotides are TGTGCCAGCAGCCCCCCGGGCACAGATACGCAGTATTTT.

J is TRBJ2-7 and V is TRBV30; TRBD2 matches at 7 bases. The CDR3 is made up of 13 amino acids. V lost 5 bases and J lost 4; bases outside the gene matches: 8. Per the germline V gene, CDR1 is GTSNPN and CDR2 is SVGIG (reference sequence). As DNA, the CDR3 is TGTGCCTGGGTAGCCGGCGGGAGTTACGAGCAGTACTTC. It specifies CAWVAGGSYEQYF.

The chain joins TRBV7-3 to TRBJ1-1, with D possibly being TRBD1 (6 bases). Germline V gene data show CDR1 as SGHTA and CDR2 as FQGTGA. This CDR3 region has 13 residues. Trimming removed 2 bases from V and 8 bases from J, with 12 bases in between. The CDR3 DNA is TGTGCCAGCAGCTTAGTCCAGGGGCCAGAAGCTTTCTTT. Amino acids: CASSLVQGPEAFF.

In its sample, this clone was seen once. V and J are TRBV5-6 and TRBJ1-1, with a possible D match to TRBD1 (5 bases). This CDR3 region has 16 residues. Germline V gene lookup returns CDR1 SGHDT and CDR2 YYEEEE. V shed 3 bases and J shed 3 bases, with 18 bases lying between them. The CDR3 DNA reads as TGTGCCAGCAGCTCGTTATGGGCCGGGGGAGACACTGAAGCTTTCTTT. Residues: CASSSLWAGGDTEAFF. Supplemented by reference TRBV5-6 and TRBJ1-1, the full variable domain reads DAGVTQSPTHLIKTRGQQVTLRCSPKSGHDTVSWYQQALGQGPQFIFQYYEEEERQRGNFPDRFSGHQFPNYSSELNVNALLLGDSALYLCASSSLWAGGDTEAFFGQGTRLTVV.

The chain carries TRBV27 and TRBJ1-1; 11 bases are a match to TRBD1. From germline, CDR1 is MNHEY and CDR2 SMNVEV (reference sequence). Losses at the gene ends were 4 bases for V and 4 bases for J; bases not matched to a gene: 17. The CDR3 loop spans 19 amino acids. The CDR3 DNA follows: TGTGCCAGCAGTTCCTACCCCGGTTTTGGGACAGGGGGGTTCACTGAAGCTTTCTTT. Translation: CASSSYPGFGTGGFTEAFF.

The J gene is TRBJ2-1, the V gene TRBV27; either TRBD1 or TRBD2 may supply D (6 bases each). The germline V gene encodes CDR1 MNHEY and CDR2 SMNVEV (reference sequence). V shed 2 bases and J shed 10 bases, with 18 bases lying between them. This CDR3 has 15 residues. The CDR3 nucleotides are TGTGCCAGCAGTTTAACAGGGAGGTTTAAAGAGGAGCAGTTCTTC. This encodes CASSLTGRFKEEQFF.

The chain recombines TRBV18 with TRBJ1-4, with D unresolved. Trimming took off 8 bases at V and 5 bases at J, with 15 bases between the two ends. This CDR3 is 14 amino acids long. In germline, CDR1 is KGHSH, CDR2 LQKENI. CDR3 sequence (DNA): TGTGCCAGCCAATTCCGGGATCGGAATGAAAAACTGTTTTTT. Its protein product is CASQFRDRNEKLFF.

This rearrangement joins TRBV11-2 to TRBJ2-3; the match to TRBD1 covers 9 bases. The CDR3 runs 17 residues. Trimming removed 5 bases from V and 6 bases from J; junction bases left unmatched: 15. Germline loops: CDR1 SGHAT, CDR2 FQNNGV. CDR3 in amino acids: CASSPLGGTGSRDTQYF. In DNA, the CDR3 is TGTGCCAGCAGCCCCCTCGGAGGGACAGGGTCGAGGGATACGCAGTATTTT.

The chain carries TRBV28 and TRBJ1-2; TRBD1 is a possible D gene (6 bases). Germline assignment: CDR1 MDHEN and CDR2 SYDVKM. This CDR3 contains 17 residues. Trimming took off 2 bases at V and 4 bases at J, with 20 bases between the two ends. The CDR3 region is CASSLVGGGGLTYGYTF. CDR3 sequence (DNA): TGTGCCAGCAGTTTAGTTGGTGGGGGCGGATTAACCTATGGCTACACCTTC.

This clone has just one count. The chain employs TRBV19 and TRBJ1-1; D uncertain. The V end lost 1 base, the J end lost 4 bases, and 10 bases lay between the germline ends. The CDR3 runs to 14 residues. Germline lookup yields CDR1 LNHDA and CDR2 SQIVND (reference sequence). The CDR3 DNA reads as TGTGCCAGTAGTATAGGCGGCGGATCCACTGAAGCTTTCTTT. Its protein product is CASSIGGGSTEAFF.

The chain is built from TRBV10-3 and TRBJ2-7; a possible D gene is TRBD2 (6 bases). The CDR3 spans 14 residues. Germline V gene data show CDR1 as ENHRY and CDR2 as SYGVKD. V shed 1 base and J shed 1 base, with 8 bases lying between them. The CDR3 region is CAISELGGSYEQYF. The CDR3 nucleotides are TGTGCCATCAGTGAGTTGGGGGGTTCCTACGAGCAGTACTTC.

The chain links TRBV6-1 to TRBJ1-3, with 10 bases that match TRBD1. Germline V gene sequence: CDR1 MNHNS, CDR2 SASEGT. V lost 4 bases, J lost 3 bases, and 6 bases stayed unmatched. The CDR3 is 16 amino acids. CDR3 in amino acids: CASSGQGASNGNTIYF. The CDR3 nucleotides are TGTGCCAGCAGTGGACAGGGGGCGTCGAATGGAAACACCATATATTTT.

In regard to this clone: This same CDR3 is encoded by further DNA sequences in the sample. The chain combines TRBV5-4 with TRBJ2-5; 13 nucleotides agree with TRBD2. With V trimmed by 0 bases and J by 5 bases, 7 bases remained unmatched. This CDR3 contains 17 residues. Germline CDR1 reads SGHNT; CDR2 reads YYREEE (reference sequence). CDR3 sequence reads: CASSLELAGGPEETQYF. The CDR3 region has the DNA TGTGCCAGCAGCTTGGAACTAGCGGGAGGGCCGGAGGAGACCCAGTACTTC.

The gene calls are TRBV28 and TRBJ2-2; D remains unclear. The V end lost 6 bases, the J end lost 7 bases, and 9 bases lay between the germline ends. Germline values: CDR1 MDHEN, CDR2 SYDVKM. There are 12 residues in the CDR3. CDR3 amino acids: CASSKLGGELFF. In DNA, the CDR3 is TGTGCCAGCAGCAAACTGGGCGGGGAGCTGTTTTTT.